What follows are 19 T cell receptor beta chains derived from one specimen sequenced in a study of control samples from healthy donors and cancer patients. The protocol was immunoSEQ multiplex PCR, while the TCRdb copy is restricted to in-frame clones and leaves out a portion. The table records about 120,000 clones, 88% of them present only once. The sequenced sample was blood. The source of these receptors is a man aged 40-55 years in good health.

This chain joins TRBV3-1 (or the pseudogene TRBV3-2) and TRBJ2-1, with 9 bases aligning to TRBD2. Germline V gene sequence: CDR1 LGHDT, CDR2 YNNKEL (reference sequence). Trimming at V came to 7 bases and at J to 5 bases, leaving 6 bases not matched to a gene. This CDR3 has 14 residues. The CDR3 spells CASMGGGVNNEQFF. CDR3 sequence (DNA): TGTGCCAGCATGGGCGGGGGGGTAAACAATGAGCAGTTCTTC.

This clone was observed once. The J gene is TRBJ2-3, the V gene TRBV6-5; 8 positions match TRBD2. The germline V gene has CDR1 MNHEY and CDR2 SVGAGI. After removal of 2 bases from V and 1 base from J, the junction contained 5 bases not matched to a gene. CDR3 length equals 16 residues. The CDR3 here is CASSYGGSGGTDTQYF. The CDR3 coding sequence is TGTGCCAGCAGTTACGGAGGTAGCGGGGGCACAGATACGCAGTATTTT.

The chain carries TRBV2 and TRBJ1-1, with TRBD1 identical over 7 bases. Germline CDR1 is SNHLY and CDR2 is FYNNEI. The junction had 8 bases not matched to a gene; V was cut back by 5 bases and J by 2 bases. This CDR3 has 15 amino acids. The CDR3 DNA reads TGTGCCAGCAGTTCCCCACAGGGGATTAACACTGAAGCTTTCTTT. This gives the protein CASSSPQGINTEAFF.

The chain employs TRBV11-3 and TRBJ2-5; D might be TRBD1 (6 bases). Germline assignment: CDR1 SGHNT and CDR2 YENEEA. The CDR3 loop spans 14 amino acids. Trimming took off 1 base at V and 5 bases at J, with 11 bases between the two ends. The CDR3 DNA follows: TGTGCCAGCAGCTTAGCAGGGGCTATGGAGACCCAGTACTTC. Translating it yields CASSLAGAMETQYF.

The CDR3 DNA reads TGCGCCAGCAGGAACGAGCCTATGAACACTGAAGCTTTCTTT. Translation gives CASRNEPMNTEAFF. This chain uses TRBV5-1 with TRBJ1-1; D gene unclear. CDR1 is SGHRS, CDR2 YFSETQ, per germline. The CDR3 loop spans 14 amino acids. Trimming left V 5 bases short and J 0 bases short, with 11 bases between.

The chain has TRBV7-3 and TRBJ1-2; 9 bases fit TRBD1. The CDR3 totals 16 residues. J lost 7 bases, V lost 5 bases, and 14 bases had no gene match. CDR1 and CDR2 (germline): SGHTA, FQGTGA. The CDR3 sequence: CASSQGPGQGFSGYTF. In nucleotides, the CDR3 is TGTGCCAGCAGCCAAGGCCCGGGACAGGGTTTCTCTGGCTACACCTTC.

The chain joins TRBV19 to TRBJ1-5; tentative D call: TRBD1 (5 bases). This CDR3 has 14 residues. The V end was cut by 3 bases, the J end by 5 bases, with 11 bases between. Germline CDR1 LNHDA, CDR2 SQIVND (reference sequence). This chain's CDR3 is CASSIPGQYQPQHF. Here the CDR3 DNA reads TGTGCCAGTAGTATCCCGGGGCAATATCAGCCCCAGCATTTT.

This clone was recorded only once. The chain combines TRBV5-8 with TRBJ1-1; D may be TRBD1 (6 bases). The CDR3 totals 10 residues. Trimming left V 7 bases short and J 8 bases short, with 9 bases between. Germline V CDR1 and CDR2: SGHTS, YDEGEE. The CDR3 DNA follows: TGTGCCAGCGGGGGGACAGAAGCTTTCTTT. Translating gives CASGGTEAFF.

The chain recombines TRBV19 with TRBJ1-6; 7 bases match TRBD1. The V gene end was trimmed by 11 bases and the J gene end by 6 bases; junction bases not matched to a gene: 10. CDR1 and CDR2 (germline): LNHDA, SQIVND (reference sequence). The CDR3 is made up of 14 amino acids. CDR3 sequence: CAASSGQFNSPLHF. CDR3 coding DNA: TGTGCCGCCTCCTCGGGACAGTTTAATTCACCCCTCCACTTT. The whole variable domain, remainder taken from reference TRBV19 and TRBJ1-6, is DGGITQSPKYLFRKEGQNVTLSCEQNLNHDAMYWYRQDPGQGLRLIYYSQIVNDFQKGDIAEGYSVSREKKESFPLTVTSAQKNPTAFYLCAASSGQFNSPLHFGNGTRLTVT.

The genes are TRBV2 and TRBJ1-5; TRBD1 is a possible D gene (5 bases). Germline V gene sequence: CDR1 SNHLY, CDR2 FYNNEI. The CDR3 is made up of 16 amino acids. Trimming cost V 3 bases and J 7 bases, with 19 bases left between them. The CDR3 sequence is CASSDKGRGRYQPQHF. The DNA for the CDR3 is TGTGCCAGCAGTGATAAAGGGAGGGGACGCTACCAGCCCCAGCATTTT.

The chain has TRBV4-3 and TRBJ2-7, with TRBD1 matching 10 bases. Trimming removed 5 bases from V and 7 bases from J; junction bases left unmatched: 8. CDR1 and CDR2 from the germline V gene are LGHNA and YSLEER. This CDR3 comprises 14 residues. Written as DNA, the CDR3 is TGCGCCAGCAGCAACGGACAGGGGGACGGGGAGCAGTACTTC. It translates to CASSNGQGDGEQYF.

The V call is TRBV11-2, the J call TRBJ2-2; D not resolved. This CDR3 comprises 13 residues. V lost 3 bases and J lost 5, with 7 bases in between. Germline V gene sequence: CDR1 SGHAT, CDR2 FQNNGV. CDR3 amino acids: CASSFSRTGELFF. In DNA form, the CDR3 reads TGTGCCAGCAGCTTTAGTAGGACCGGGGAGCTGTTTTTT.

CDR3 sequence: CASSPTRGNTQYF. CDR3 DNA sequence: TGTGCCAGCAGCCCCACGAGGGGGAATACGCAGTATTTT. The chain is built from TRBV7-2 and TRBJ2-3; possibly TRBD1 for D (6 bases). Trimming pared 5 bases from V and 7 bases from J, leaving 13 bases between. The germline gives CDR1 SGHTA, CDR2 FQGNSA. The CDR3 contains 13 residues.

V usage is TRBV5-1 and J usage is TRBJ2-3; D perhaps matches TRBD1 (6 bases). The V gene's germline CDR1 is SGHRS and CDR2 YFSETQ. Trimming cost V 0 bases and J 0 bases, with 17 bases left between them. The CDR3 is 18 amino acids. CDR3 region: CASSLAGMGASSTDTQYF. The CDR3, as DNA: TGCGCCAGCAGCTTGGCCGGAATGGGGGCTTCTAGCACAGATACGCAGTATTTT. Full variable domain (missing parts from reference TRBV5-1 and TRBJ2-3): KAGVTQTPRYLIKTRGQQVTLSCSPISGHRSVSWYQQTPGQGLQFLFEYFSETQRNKGNFPGRFSGRQFSNSRSEMNVSTLELGDSALYLCASSLAGMGASSTDTQYFGPGTRLTVL.

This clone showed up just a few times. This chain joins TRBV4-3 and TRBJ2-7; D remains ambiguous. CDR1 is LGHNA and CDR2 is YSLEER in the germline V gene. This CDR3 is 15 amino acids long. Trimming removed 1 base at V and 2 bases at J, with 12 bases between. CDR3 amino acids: CASSQGLIGTYEQYF. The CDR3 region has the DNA TGCGCCAGCAGCCAAGGATTGATCGGAACCTACGAGCAGTACTTC.

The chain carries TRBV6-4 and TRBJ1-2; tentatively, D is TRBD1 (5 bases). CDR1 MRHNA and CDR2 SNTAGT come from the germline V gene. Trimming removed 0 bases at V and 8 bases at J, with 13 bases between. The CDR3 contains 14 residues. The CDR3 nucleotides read TGTGCCAGCAGTGACTCCCAGGGAAGTCGAGGCTACACCTTC. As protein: CASSDSQGSRGYTF.

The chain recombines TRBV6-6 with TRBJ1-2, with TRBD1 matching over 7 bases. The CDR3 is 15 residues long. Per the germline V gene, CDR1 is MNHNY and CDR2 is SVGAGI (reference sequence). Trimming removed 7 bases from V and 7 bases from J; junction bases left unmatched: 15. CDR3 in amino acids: CASNPTGHLFGGYTF. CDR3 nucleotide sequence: TGTGCCAGCAATCCGACAGGGCACCTGTTTGGTGGCTACACCTTC.

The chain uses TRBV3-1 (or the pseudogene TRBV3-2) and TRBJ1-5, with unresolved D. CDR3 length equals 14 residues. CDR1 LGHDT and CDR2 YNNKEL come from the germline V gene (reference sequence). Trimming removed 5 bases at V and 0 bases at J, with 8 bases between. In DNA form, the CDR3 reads TGTGCCAGCAGCTTACACAGTAGCAATCAGCCCCAGCATTTT. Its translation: CASSLHSSNQPQHF.

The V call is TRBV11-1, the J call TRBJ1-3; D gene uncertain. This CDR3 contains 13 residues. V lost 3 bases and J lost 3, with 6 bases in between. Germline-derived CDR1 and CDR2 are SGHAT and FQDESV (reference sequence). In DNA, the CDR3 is TGTGCCAGCAGCTTTGGTTTTGGAAACACCATATATTTT. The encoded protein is CASSFGFGNTIYF. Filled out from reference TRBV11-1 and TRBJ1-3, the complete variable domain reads EAEVAQSPRYKITEKSQAVAFWCDPISGHATLYWYRQILGQGPELLVQFQDESVVDDSQLPKDRFSAERLKGVDSTLKIQPAELGDSAMYLCASSFGFGNTIYFGEGSWLTVV.